This TCR beta chain was sequenced for a study of blood T cell repertoires in COVID-19. The wider study: Spain, Italy and the United States supplied samples that represented acute and convalescent COVID-19. T cells, B-cell-depleted T cells, or PBMCs provided the cDNA or gDNA that served as material.

The CDR3 has 14 residues. CDR1 LGHNA and CDR2 YNFKEQ come from the germline V gene. V was clipped by 1 base and J by 5 bases; unmatched bases: 1. Seattle patient enrollment occurred during active infection, with longitudinal follow-up thereafter. In the original analysis: Reference gene primers were amplified, and this amplification served to estimate nucleated cell counts. The repertoire was sequenced with immunoSEQ multiplex PCR; TCRdb's copy has only in-frame clones and lacks some. The V and J calls and clone size are taken from that table; D and trimming were inferred from the DNA. The table includes 150,000 to 250,000 clones, about four fifths detected once.

This sequence joins TRBV4-2 and TRBJ1-2, with TRBD1 matching 10 bases. The source material was peripheral blood. The receptor was isolated from a woman in her forties with COVID-19, enrolled during active disease. Written as DNA, the CDR3 is TGTGCCAGCAGCCAAGGACAGGGGGCATATGGCTACACCTTC. This codes for CASSQGQGAYGYTF.